Listed below are T cell receptor beta chains from one sample, sequenced in a study of blood T cell repertoires in COVID-19. TCRdb's copy holds only in-frame clones and misses some; the assay was immunoSEQ multiplex PCR. The data hold approximately 300,000 clones, with approximately 85% observed a single time. Sequenced sample: peripheral blood. All receptors come from a woman between 45 and 65 years old with acute or convalescent COVID-19. CDR3s include the opening cysteine and the closing phenylalanine or tryptophan. The D gene is left open where the match is weak. Clone size appears in some rows only: once, few, many, or a class for an expanded clone.

j_call v_call d_call clone_size cdr3_nt cdr3_aa
TRBJ2-1 TRBV7-3 TRBD2 few TGTGCCAGCAGCTTATCCGAGGGACTAGCGGGATATTACAATGAGCAGTTCTTC CASSLSEGLAGYYNEQFF
TRBJ2-7 TRBV7-9 TRBD1 . TGTGCCAGCACCTACCAGGACAGGCTACCCTACGAGCAGTACTTC CASTYQDRLPYEQYF
TRBJ2-5 TRBV28 . . TGTGCCAGCAGTTTATCGGTTCCAGGGCGTGAGACCCAGTACTTC CASSLSVPGRETQYF
TRBJ1-2 TRBV6-2/TRBV6-3 . . TGTGCCAGCAGCGGCAGGGATAACTATGGCTACACCTTC CASSGRDNYGYTF
TRBJ2-1 TRBV11-3 . . TGTGCCAGCAGCTTAGCTCCGGGAGCCTACAATGAGCAGTTCTTC CASSLAPGAYNEQFF
TRBJ1-5 TRBV2 . . TGTGCCAGCAGTACTACAGGGATCGGTGATCAGCCCCAGCATTTT CASSTTGIGDQPQHF
TRBJ1-1 TRBV18 TRBD1 . TGTGCCAGCTCACGTAGACAGGGGGAAGGCACTGAAGCTTTCTTT CASSRRQGEGTEAFF
TRBJ1-1 TRBV28 . . TGTGCCAGCAGTTTCGCGGCGGGCGGCACTGAAGCTTTCTTT CASSFAAGGTEAFF
TRBJ1-2 TRBV2 . few TGTGCCAGCAGAATCGACAGCTCTCCTGGCTACACCTTC CASRIDSSPGYTF
TRBJ2-1 TRBV3-1/TRBV3-2 TRBD2 . TGTGCCAGCAGCCAAGGGGGGACTAGCGGGAGTTGGTTCTTC CASSQGGTSGSWFF
TRBJ2-3 TRBV28 . few TGTGCCAGCAGTTTATCCCCCGCAGGACTCACAGATACGCAGTATTTT CASSLSPAGLTDTQYF
TRBJ2-7 TRBV19 . . TGTGCCAGTAGTATAGGGGACACTACCTACGAGCAGTACTTC CASSIGDTTYEQYF
TRBJ1-5 TRBV28 . . TGTGCCAGCAGTATGAGTCAGCCCCAGCATTTT CASSMSQPQHF
TRBJ2-1 TRBV11-3 TRBD2 . TGTGCCAGCAGCTTGAGGACTAGCCGCAACTCCTACAATGAGCAGTTCTTC CASSLRTSRNSYNEQFF
TRBJ2-1 TRBV25-1 TRBD1 . TGTGCCAGCAGTGACAGGGGGCAAGGTTGGGATGAGCAGTTCTTC CASSDRGQGWDEQFF
TRBJ2-1 TRBV9 . . TGTGCCAGCAGCGTAGACAGCGGCTTGATGAATGAGCAGTTCTTC CASSVDSGLMNEQFF
TRBJ1-4 TRBV25-1 . . TGTGCCAGCAGCTCCCCTACCGGGGGAACTAATGAAAAACTGTTTTTT CASSSPTGGTNEKLFF
TRBJ2-5 TRBV11-2 . . TGTGCCAGCCTCCAGACCGCGGGGACAGAGACCCAGTACTTC CASLQTAGTETQYF
TRBJ2-7 TRBV6-5 TRBD2 few TGTGCCAGTGCCCAGCGGGAGTACTACGAGCAGTACTTC CASAQREYYEQYF
TRBJ2-1 TRBV2 . few TGTGCCAGCAGGGGGCAGGGGGGAGCAAAGGGTGAGCAGTTCTTC CASRGQGGAKGEQFF
TRBJ1-5 TRBV5-1 . . TGCGCCAGCAGCTTTAACGGACTGGATAGCAATCAGCCCCAGCATTTT CASSFNGLDSNQPQHF
TRBJ2-7 TRBV18 TRBD2 . TGTGCCAGCTCCCCGGGACTAGCGGGAAACGAGCAGTACTTC CASSPGLAGNEQYF
TRBJ2-1 TRBV5-1 . . TGCGCCAGCAGCTTGGATGTAGCGGAATACAATGAGCAGTTCTTC CASSLDVAEYNEQFF
TRBJ1-6 TRBV28 . few TGTGCCAGCAGTTTGCTAGCGGGGTATAATTCACCCCTCCACTTT CASSLLAGYNSPLHF
TRBJ2-7 TRBV5-1 . . TGCGCCAGCAGCTTACTAGCTCTTGGCTACGAGCAGTACTTC CASSLLALGYEQYF
TRBJ2-1 TRBV6-5 . . TGTGCCAGTGCTCCCTCAATAGGACATAGGGATGAGCAGTTCTTC CASAPSIGHRDEQFF
TRBJ2-1 TRBV30 TRBD2 . TGTGCCTGGAGTGGTGGCCTAGCGGGAAACAATGAGCAGTTCTTC CAWSGGLAGNNEQFF
TRBJ2-7 TRBV24-1 TRBD1 . TGTGCCACCAGTATAACAGGGGGCGACGAGCAGTACTTC CATSITGGDEQYF